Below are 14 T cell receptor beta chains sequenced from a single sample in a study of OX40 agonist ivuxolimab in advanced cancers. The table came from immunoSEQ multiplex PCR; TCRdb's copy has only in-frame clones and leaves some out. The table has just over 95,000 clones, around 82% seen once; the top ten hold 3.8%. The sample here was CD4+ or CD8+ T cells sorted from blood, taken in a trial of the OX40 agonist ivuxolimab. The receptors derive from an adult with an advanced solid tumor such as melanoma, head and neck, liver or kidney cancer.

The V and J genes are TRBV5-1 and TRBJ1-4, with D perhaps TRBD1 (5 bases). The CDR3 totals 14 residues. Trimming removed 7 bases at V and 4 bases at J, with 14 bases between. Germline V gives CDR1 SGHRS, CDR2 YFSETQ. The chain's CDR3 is CASAPGAYNEKLFF. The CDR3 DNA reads TGCGCCAGCGCCCCCGGGGCTTATAATGAAAAACTGTTTTTT. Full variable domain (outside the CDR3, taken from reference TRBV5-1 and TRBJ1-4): KAGVTQTPRYLIKTRGQQVTLSCSPISGHRSVSWYQQTPGQGLQFLFEYFSETQRNKGNFPGRFSGRQFSNSRSEMNVSTLELGDSALYLCASAPGAYNEKLFFGSGTQLSVL.

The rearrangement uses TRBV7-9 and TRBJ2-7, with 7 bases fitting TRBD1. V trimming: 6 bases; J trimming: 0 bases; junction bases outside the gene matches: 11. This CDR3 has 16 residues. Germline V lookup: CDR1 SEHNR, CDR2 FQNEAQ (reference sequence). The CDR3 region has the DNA TGTGCCAGCAGTCCGCTGCCGGGACAGAGCTCCTACGAGCAGTACTTC. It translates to CASSPLPGQSSYEQYF.

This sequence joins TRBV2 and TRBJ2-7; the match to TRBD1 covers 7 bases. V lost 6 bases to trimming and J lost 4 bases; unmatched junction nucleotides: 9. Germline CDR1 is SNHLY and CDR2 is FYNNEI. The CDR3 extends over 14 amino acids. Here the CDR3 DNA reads TGTGCCAGCAGCCCCCGACAGGGTGCATACGAGCAGTACTTC. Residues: CASSPRQGAYEQYF.

DNA of the CDR3: TGTGCCAGCAGCCGGGCAGGGGGCCTTCCCCTTGGTTACGAGCAGTACTTC. It translates to CASSRAGGLPLGYEQYF. This chain joins TRBV14 and TRBJ2-7, with TRBD1 matching 8 bases. The CDR3 is made up of 17 amino acids. Germline values: CDR1 SGHDN, CDR2 FVKESK. With V trimmed by 4 bases and J by 4 bases, 15 bases remained unmatched. Combining the CDR3 with reference TRBV14 and TRBJ2-7 gives the whole variable domain EAGVTQFPSHSVIEKGQTVTLRCDPISGHDNLYWYRRVMGKEIKFLLHFVKESKQDESGMPNNRFLAERTGGTYSTLKVQPAELEDSGVYFCASSRAGGLPLGYEQYFGPGTRLTVT.

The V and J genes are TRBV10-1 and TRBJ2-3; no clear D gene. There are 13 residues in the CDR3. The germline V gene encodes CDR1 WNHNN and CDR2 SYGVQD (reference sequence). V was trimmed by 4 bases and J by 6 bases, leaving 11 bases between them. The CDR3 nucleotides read TGCGCCAGCAGTGTAAGTGGATCGGATACGCAGTATTTT. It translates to CASSVSGSDTQYF.

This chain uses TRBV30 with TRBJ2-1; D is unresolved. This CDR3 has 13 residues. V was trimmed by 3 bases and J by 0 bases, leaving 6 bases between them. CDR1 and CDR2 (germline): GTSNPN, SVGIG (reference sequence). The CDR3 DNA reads TGTGCCTGGAGGACCCTCTCCTACAATGAGCAGTTCTTC. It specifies CAWRTLSYNEQFF.

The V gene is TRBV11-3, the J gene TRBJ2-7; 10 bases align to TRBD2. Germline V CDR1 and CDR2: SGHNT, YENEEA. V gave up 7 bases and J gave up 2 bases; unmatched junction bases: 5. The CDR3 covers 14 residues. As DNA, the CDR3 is TGTGCCAGCACCCCTAGCGGGAGAGCCTACGAGCAGTACTTC. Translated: CASTPSGRAYEQYF.

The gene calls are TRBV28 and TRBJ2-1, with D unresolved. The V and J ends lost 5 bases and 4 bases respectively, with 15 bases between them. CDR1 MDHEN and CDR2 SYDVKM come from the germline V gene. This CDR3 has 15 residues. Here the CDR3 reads CASSPPGPLYNEQFF. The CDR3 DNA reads TGTGCCAGCAGTCCGCCCGGTCCGCTATACAATGAGCAGTTCTTC.

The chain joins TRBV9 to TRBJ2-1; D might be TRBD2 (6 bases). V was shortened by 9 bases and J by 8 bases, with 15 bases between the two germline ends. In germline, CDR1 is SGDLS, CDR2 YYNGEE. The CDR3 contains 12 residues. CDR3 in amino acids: CAIIRGGDEQFF. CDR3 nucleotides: TGTGCCATAATCCGAGGAGGGGATGAGCAGTTCTTC.

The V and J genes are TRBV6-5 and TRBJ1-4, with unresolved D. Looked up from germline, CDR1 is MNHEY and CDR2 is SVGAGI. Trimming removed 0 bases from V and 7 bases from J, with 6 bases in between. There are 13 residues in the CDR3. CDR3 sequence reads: CASSYSRSEKLFF. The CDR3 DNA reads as TGTGCCAGCAGTTACTCGAGAAGTGAAAAACTGTTTTTT.

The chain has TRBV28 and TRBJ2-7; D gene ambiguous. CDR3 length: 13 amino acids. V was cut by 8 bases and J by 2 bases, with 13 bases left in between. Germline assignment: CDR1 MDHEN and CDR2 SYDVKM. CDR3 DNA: TGTGCCAGCCGACGGACGGCCACCTACGAGCAGTACTTC. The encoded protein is CASRRTATYEQYF.

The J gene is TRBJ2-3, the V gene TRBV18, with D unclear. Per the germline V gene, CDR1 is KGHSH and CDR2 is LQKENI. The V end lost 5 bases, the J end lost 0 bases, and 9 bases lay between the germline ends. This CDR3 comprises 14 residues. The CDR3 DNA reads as TGTGCCAGCTCATCCCAAGTTAGCACAGATACGCAGTATTTT. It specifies CASSSQVSTDTQYF.

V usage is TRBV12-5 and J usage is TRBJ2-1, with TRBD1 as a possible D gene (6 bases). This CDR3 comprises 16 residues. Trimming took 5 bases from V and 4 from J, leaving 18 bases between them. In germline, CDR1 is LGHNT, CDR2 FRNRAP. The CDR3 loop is CASGDPTGSGYNEQFF. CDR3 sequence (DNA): TGTGCTAGTGGTGACCCGACAGGTTCGGGGTACAATGAGCAGTTCTTC.

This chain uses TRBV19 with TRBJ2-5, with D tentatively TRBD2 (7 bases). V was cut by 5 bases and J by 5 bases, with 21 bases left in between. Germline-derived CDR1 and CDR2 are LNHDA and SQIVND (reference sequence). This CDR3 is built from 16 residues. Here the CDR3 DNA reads TGTGCCAGTAGTGCCCTGGGGGGCGGGAGCGTCGAGACCCAGTACTTC. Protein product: CASSALGGGSVETQYF.